This passage covers 14 T cell receptor beta chains from one sample sequenced in a study of immune evolution from preneoplasia to lung adenocarcinoma. Produced via immunoSEQ multiplex PCR; TCRdb's table is partial and in-frame only. The sample has some 6,200 clones, about four fifths seen once. The specimen sequenced was FFPE adjacent normal lung tissue. These receptors originate from a person aged 60-80 years with lung adenocarcinoma.

The chain uses TRBV14 and TRBJ1-1; D not certain. The germline CDR1 and CDR2 sequences are SGHDN and FVKESK. This CDR3 has 13 amino acids. V was trimmed by 2 bases and J by 1 base, leaving 5 bases between them. The CDR3 coding sequence is TGTGCCAGCAGCCAAACGGGGAACACTGAAGCTTTCTTT. Its translation is CASSQTGNTEAFF.

The V gene is TRBV12-5, the J gene TRBJ2-3; the D is unclear. In germline, CDR1 is LGHNT, CDR2 FRNRAP. This CDR3 is 12 amino acids long. Between the trimmed V and J ends, which lost 3 bases and 6 bases, there was a span of 7 bases. The CDR3 sequence is CASGFSSDTQYF. Written as DNA, the CDR3 is TGTGCTAGTGGTTTTTCCTCTGATACGCAGTATTTT.

The J gene is TRBJ2-1, the V gene TRBV5-6; D tentatively fits TRBD1 or TRBD2 (5 bases each). Germline loops: CDR1 SGHDT, CDR2 YYEEEE. The CDR3 has 14 residues. The V gene lost 3 bases and the J gene lost 9 bases, with 16 bases spanning the gap. The CDR3 nucleotides read TGTGCCAGCAGCTCGGCAGGGAGCATTGGTGAGCAGTTCTTC. Translation gives CASSSAGSIGEQFF.

V and J are TRBV25-1 and TRBJ1-4; D remains ambiguous. V lost 7 bases and J lost 6, with 12 bases in between. CDR3 size: 13 residues. In germline, CDR1 is MGHDK, CDR2 SYGVNS. The CDR3 reads CASKYRSDEKLFF. In nucleotides, the CDR3 is TGTGCCAGCAAGTATAGGTCGGATGAAAAACTGTTTTTT. The whole variable domain, remainder taken from reference TRBV25-1 and TRBJ1-4, is EADIYQTPRYLVIGTGKKITLECSQTMGHDKMYWYQQDPGMELHLIHYSYGVNSTEKGDLSSESTVSRIRTEHFPLTLESARPSHTSQYLCASKYRSDEKLFFGSGTQLSVL.

J is TRBJ2-5 and V is TRBV10-3, with 10 positions matching TRBD1. The CDR3 sequence is 13 residues long. Trimming cost V 3 bases and J 9 bases; bases outside gene matches: 4. Germline CDR1 reads ENHRY; CDR2 reads SYGVKD. The CDR3, as DNA: TGTGCCATCAGTGAAGGACAGGGGGGAGCCCAGTACTTC. It encodes CAISEGQGGAQYF.

The V and J genes are TRBV18 and TRBJ2-5; D is uncertain. The V end lost 0 bases, the J end lost 4 bases, and 6 bases lay between the germline ends. The CDR3 sequence is 13 residues long. The germline V gene encodes CDR1 KGHSH and CDR2 LQKENI. The CDR3 here is CASSPPIVETQYF. The DNA for the CDR3 is TGTGCCAGCTCACCACCTATTGTAGAGACCCAGTACTTC.

The V gene is TRBV27, the J gene TRBJ2-7, with 12 bases identical to TRBD2. The germline gives CDR1 MNHEY, CDR2 SMNVEV (reference sequence). The CDR3 loop spans 15 amino acids. Trimming at V came to 2 bases and at J to 5 bases, leaving 4 bases not matched to a gene. This CDR3 reads CASSLTSGRNHEQYF. The CDR3 DNA reads as TGTGCCAGCAGTTTAACTAGCGGGAGGAACCACGAGCAGTACTTC.

This sequence joins TRBV7-2 and TRBJ2-7, with D tentatively TRBD2 (6 bases). CDR3 length: 15 residues. V was clipped by 5 bases and J by 1 base, with 15 bases between them. Germline CDR1 and CDR2: SGHTA and FQGNSA. CDR3 in DNA: TGTGCCAGCAGCGAACCCGGGCGGGGATCCTACGAGCAGTACTTC. As protein: CASSEPGRGSYEQYF.

This chain joins TRBV5-1 and TRBJ2-7; 10 nucleotides agree with TRBD1. The CDR3 sequence is 15 residues long. The germline gives CDR1 SGHRS, CDR2 YFSETQ. The V gene end was trimmed by 0 bases and the J gene end by 5 bases; junction bases not matched to a gene: 5. The CDR3, as DNA: TGCGCCAGCAGCTTGGCCGGGACAGGGGCACACGAGCAGTACTTC. It translates to CASSLAGTGAHEQYF.

The chain carries TRBV11-3 and TRBJ2-3, with 9 bases lining up with TRBD2. Germline V CDR1 and CDR2: SGHNT, YENEEA. The length of the CDR3 is 16 residues. V trimming: 4 bases; J trimming: 2 bases; junction bases outside the gene matches: 7. CDR3 in amino acids: CASSSGASGTTDTQYF. In DNA form, the CDR3 reads TGTGCCAGCAGCTCAGGGGCTAGCGGGACCACAGATACGCAGTATTTT.

V usage is TRBV19 and J usage is TRBJ1-1, with D unclear. CDR3 length: 14 residues. Germline CDR1 and CDR2: LNHDA and SQIVND (reference sequence). V was clipped by 4 bases and J by 0 bases, with 9 bases between them. DNA of the CDR3: TGTGCCAGTAGTACCCAGGCCTTGAACACTGAAGCTTTCTTT. Translation: CASSTQALNTEAFF. Combining the CDR3 with reference TRBV19 and TRBJ1-1 gives the whole variable domain DGGITQSPKYLFRKEGQNVTLSCEQNLNHDAMYWYRQDPGQGLRLIYYSQIVNDFQKGDIAEGYSVSREKKESFPLTVTSAQKNPTAFYLCASSTQALNTEAFFGQGTRLTVV.

J is TRBJ1-5 and V is TRBV5-6, with D possibly TRBD1 on 5 matching bases. V was pared by 3 bases and J by 4 bases, with 14 bases between. Germline assignment: CDR1 SGHDT and CDR2 YYEEEE. The CDR3 consists of 15 residues. Here the CDR3 reads CASSSLREKNQPQHF. CDR3 in DNA: TGTGCCAGCAGCTCGCTCAGGGAGAAAAATCAGCCCCAGCATTTT.

V is TRBV11-2 and J is TRBJ2-7; weak D call: TRBD2 (6 bases). Per the germline V gene, CDR1 is SGHAT and CDR2 is FQNNGV. The CDR3 consists of 15 residues. The ends were cut back, 6 bases at V and 2 bases at J, with 17 bases in the middle. The CDR3 here is CASSKTSSSAYEQYF. CDR3 bases: TGTGCCAGCAGTAAAACTAGCTCCTCCGCCTACGAGCAGTACTTC.

The genes are TRBV5-4 and TRBJ2-7; D remains unclear. From germline, CDR1 is SGHNT and CDR2 YYREEE (reference sequence). This CDR3 comprises 16 residues. Trimming pared 4 bases from V and 3 bases from J, leaving 20 bases between. This chain's CDR3 is CASSKSGSSLHYEQYF. The CDR3 bases are TGTGCCAGCAGCAAATCCGGGTCCTCCCTACACTACGAGCAGTACTTC.